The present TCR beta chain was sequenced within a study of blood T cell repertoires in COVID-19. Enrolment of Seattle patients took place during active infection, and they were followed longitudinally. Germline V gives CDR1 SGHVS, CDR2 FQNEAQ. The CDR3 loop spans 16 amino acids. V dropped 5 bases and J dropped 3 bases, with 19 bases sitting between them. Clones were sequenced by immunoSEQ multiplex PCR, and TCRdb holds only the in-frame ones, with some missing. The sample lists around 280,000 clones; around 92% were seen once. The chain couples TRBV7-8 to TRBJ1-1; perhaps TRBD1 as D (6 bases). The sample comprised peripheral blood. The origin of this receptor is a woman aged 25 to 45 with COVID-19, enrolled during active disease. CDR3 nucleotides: TGTGCCAGCAGCCTAGGAGGCAGGGGTTGGGACACTGAAGCTTTCTTT. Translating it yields CASSLGGRGWDTEAFF.